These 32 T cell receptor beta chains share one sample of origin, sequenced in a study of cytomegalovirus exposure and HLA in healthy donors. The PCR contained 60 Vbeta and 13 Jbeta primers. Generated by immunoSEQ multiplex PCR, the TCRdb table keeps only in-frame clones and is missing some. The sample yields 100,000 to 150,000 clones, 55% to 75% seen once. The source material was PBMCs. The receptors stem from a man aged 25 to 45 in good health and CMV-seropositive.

As DNA, the CDR3 is TGTGCCAGCTCACAAGGGGGTTCGGTTTATTCCGCCTACGAGCAGTACTTC. This encodes CASSQGGSVYSAYEQYF. The chain combines TRBV18 with TRBJ2-7; D possibly corresponds to TRBD1 (6 bases). The CDR3 extends over 17 amino acids. The V end was cut by 4 bases, the J end by 2 bases, with 21 bases between. Germline CDR1 KGHSH, CDR2 LQKENI.

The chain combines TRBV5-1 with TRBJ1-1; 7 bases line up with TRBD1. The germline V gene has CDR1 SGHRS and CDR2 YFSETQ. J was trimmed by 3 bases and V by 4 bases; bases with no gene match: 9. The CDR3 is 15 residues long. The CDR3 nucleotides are TGCGCCAGCAGCCCGGAGACAGGGTGGCACACTGAAGCTTTCTTT. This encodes CASSPETGWHTEAFF.

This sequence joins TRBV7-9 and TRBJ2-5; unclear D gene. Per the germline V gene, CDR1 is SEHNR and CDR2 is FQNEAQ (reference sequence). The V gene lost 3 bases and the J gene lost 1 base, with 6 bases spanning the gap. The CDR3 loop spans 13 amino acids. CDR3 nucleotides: TGTGCCAGCAGCTTCCCGGTCCAAGAGACCCAGTACTTC. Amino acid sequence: CASSFPVQETQYF.

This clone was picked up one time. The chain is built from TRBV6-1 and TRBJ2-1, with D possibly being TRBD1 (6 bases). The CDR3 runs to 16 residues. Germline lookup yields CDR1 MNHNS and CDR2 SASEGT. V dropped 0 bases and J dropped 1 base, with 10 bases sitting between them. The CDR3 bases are TGTGCCAGCAGTGAAGCGGGGACAAGGTCCTACAATGAGCAGTTCTTC. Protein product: CASSEAGTRSYNEQFF.

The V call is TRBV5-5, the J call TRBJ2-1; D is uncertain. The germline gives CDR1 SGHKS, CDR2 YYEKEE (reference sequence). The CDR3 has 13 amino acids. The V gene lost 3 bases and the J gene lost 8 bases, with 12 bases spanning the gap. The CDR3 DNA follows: TGTGCCAGCAGCTGGCCACCAACCCATGAGCAGTTCTTC. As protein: CASSWPPTHEQFF.

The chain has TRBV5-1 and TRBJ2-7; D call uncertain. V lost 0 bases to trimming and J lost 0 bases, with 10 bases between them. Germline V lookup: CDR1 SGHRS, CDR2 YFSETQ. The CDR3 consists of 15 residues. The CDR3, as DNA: TGCGCCAGCAGCTTGGAGCCTGATTACTCCTACGAGCAGTACTTC. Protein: CASSLEPDYSYEQYF.

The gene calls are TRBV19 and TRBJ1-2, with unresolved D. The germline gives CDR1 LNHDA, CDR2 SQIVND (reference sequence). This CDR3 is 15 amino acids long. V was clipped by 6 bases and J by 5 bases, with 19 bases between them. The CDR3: CASSWTHGGRYGYTF. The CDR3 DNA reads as TGTGCCAGTAGCTGGACTCACGGAGGGCGGTATGGCTACACCTTC. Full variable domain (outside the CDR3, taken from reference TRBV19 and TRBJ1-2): DGGITQSPKYLFRKEGQNVTLSCEQNLNHDAMYWYRQDPGQGLRLIYYSQIVNDFQKGDIAEGYSVSREKKESFPLTVTSAQKNPTAFYLCASSWTHGGRYGYTFGSGTRLTVV.

DNA for the CDR3: TGTGCCAGCAGACAGTGGCATAATTCACCCCTCCACTTT. Translation gives CASRQWHNSPLHF. J is TRBJ1-6 and V is TRBV6-5; D is unresolved. Trimming left V 6 bases short and J 5 bases short, with 8 bases between. The CDR3 loop spans 13 amino acids. In germline, CDR1 is MNHEY, CDR2 SVGAGI.

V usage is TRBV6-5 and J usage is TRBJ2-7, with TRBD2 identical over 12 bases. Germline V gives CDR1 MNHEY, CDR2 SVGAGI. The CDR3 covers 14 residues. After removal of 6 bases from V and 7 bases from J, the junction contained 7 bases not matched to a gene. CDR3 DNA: TGTGCCAGCAGCCGACTAGCGGGAGCGGAAGAGCAGTACTTC. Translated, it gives CASSRLAGAEEQYF.

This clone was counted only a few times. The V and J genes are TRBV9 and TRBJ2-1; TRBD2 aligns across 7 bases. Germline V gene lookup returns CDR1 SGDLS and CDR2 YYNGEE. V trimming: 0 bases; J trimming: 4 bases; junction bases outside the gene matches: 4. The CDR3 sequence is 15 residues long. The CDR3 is CASSVEGEGYNEQFF. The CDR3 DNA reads TGTGCCAGCAGCGTAGAAGGGGAGGGATACAATGAGCAGTTCTTC.

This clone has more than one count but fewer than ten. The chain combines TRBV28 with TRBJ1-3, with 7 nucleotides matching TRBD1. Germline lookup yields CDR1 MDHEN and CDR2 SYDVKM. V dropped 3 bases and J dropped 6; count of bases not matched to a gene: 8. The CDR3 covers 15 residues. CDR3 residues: CASSFRNRGPNTIYF. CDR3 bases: TGTGCCAGCAGTTTTCGGAACAGGGGTCCAAACACCATATATTTT.

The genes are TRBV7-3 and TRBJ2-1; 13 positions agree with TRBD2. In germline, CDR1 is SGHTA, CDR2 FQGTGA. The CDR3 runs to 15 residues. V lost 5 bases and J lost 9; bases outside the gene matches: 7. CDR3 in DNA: TGTGCCAGCAGCACAGGACTAGCGGGAGTTGCTGAGCAGTTCTTC. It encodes CASSTGLAGVAEQFF. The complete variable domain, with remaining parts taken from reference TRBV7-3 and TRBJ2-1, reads GAGVSQTPSNKVTEKGKYVELRCDPISGHTALYWYRQSLGQGPEFLIYFQGTGAADDSGLPNDRFFAVRPEGSVSTLKIQRTERGDSAVYLCASSTGLAGVAEQFFGPGTRLTVL.

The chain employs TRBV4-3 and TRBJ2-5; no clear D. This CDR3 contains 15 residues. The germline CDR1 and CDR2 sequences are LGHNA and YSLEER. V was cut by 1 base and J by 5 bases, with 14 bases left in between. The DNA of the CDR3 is TGCGCCAGCAGCCAAGGAACGGGTTTCTCTGAGACCCAGTACTTC. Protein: CASSQGTGFSETQYF.

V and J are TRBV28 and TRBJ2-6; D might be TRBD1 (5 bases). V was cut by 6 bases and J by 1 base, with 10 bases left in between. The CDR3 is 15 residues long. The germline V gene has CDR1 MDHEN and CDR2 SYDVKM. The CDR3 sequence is CASSLQGSGANVLTF. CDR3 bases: TGTGCCAGCAGCCTCCAGGGATCTGGGGCCAACGTCCTGACTTTC.

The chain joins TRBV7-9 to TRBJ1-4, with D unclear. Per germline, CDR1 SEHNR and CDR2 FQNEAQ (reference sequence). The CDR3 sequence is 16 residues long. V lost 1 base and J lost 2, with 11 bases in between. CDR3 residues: CASSLGWGGTNEKLFF. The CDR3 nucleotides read TGTGCCAGCAGCTTAGGTTGGGGAGGCACTAATGAAAAACTGTTTTTT.

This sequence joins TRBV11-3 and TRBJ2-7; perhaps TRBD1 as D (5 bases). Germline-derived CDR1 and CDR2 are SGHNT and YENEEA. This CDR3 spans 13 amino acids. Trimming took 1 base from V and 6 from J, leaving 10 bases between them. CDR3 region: CASSLVREGEQYF. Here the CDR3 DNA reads TGTGCCAGCAGCTTAGTCAGGGAAGGCGAGCAGTACTTC.

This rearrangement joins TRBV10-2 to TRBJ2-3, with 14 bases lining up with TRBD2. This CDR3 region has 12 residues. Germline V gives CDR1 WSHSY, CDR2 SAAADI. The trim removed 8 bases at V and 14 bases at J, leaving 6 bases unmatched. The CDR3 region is CASEGLAGAPYF. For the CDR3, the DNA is TGCGCCAGCGAGGGACTAGCGGGAGCTCCGTATTTT.

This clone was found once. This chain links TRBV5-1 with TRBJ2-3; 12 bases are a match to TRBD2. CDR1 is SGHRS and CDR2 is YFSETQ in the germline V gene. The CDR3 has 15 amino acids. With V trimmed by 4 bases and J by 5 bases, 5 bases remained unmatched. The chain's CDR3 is CASSRLAGVGDTQYF. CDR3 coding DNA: TGCGCCAGCAGCCGACTAGCGGGAGTAGGAGATACGCAGTATTTT.

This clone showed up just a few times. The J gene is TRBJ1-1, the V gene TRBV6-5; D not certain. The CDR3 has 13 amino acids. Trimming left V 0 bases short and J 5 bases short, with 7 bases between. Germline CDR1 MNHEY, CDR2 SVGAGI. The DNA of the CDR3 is TGTGCCAGCAGTTACTCGACACAGACTGAAGCTTTCTTT. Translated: CASSYSTQTEAFF.

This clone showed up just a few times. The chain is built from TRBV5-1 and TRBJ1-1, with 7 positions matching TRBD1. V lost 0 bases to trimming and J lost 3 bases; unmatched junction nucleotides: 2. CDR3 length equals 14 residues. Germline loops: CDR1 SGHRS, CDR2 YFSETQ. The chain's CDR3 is CASSLDRGDTEAFF. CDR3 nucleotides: TGCGCCAGCAGCTTGGACAGGGGTGACACTGAAGCTTTCTTT. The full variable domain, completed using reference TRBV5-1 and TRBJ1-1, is KAGVTQTPRYLIKTRGQQVTLSCSPISGHRSVSWYQQTPGQGLQFLFEYFSETQRNKGNFPGRFSGRQFSNSRSEMNVSTLELGDSALYLCASSLDRGDTEAFFGQGTRLTVV.

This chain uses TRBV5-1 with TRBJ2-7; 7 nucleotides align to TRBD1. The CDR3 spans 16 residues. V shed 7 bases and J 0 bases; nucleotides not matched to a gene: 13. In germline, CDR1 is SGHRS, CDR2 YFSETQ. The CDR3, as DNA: TGCGCCAGCGGAGAACCCCGACAGGGTGACTCCTACGAGCAGTACTTC. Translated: CASGEPRQGDSYEQYF.

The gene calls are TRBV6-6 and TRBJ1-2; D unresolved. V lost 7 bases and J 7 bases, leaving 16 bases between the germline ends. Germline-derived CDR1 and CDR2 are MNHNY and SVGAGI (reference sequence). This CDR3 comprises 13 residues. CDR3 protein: CASTRGVVLGYTF. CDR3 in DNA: TGTGCCAGCACCCGGGGTGTCGTTCTTGGCTACACCTTC.

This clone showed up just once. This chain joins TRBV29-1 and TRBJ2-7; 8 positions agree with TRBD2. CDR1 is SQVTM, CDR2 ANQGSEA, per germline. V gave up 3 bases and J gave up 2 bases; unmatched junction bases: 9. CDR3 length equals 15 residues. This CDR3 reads CSVEGVAGTPYEQYF. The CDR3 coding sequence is TGCAGCGTTGAGGGGGTAGCGGGAACCCCCTACGAGCAGTACTTC.

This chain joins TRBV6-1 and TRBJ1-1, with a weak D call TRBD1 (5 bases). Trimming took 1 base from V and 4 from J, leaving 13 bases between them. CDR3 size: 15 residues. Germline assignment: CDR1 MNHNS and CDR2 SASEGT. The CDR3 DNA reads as TGTGCCAGCAGTGAAGACGGGGGGGGAGGCACTGAAGCTTTCTTT. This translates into CASSEDGGGGTEAFF.

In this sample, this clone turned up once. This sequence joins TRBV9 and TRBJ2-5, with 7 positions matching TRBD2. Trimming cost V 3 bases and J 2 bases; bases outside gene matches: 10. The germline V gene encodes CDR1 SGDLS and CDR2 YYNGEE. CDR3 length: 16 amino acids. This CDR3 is CASSEAGREGQETQYF. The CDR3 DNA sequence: TGTGCCAGCAGCGAGGCGGGGAGGGAGGGGCAAGAGACCCAGTACTTC. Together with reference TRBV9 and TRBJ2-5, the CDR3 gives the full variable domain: DSGVTQTPKHLITATGQRVTLRCSPRSGDLSVYWYQQSLDQGLQFLIQYYNGEERAKGNILERFSAQQFPDLHSELNLSSLELGDSALYFCASSEAGREGQETQYFGPGTRLLVL.

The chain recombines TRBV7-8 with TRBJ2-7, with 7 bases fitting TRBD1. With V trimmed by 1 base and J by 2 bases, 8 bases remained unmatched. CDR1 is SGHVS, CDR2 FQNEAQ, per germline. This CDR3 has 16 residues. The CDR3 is CASSLVGTAEPYEQYF. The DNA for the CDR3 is TGTGCCAGCAGCTTAGTAGGGACAGCGGAACCCTACGAGCAGTACTTC.

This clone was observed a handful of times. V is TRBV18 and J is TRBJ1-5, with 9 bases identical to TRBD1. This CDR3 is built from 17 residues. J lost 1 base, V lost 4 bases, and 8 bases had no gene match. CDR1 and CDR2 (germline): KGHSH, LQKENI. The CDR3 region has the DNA TGTGCCAGCTCACGAGGACAGGGGAGGGGAAGCAATCAGCCCCAGCATTTT. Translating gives CASSRGQGRGSNQPQHF.

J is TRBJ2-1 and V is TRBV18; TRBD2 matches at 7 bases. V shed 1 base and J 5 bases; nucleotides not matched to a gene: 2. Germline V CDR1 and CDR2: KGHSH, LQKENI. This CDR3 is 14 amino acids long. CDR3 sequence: CASSPREGHNEQFF. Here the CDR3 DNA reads TGTGCCAGCTCACCACGGGAGGGCCACAATGAGCAGTTCTTC.

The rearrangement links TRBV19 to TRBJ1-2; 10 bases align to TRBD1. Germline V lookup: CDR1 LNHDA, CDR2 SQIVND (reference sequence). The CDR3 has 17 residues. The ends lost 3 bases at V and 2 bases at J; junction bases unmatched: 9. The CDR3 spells CASSISPGTGDNYGYTF. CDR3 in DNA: TGTGCCAGTAGTATTTCCCCCGGGACAGGGGACAACTATGGCTACACCTTC.

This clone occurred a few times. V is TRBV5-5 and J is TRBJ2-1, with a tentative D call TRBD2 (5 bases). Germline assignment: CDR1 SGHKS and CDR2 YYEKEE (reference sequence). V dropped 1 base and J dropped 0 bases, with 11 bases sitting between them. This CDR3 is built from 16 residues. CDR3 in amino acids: CASSLRAGSSYNEQFF. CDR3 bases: TGTGCCAGCAGCTTGCGGGCGGGTAGCTCCTACAATGAGCAGTTCTTC.

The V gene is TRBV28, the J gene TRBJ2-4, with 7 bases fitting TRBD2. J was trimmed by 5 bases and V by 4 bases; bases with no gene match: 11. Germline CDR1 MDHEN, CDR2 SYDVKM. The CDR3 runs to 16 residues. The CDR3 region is CASSWGMGGPENIQYF. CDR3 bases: TGTGCCAGCAGTTGGGGGATGGGAGGGCCAGAAAACATTCAGTACTTC.

CDR3 loop: CASSLMGQGAFQETQYF. DNA for the CDR3: TGTGCCAGCAGCTTAATGGGACAGGGGGCGTTTCAAGAGACCCAGTACTTC. This chain connects TRBV7-3 to TRBJ2-5; 12 positions match TRBD1. The CDR3 length is 17 residues. V dropped 1 base and J dropped 2; count of bases not matched to a gene: 5. Per germline, CDR1 SGHTA and CDR2 FQGTGA.